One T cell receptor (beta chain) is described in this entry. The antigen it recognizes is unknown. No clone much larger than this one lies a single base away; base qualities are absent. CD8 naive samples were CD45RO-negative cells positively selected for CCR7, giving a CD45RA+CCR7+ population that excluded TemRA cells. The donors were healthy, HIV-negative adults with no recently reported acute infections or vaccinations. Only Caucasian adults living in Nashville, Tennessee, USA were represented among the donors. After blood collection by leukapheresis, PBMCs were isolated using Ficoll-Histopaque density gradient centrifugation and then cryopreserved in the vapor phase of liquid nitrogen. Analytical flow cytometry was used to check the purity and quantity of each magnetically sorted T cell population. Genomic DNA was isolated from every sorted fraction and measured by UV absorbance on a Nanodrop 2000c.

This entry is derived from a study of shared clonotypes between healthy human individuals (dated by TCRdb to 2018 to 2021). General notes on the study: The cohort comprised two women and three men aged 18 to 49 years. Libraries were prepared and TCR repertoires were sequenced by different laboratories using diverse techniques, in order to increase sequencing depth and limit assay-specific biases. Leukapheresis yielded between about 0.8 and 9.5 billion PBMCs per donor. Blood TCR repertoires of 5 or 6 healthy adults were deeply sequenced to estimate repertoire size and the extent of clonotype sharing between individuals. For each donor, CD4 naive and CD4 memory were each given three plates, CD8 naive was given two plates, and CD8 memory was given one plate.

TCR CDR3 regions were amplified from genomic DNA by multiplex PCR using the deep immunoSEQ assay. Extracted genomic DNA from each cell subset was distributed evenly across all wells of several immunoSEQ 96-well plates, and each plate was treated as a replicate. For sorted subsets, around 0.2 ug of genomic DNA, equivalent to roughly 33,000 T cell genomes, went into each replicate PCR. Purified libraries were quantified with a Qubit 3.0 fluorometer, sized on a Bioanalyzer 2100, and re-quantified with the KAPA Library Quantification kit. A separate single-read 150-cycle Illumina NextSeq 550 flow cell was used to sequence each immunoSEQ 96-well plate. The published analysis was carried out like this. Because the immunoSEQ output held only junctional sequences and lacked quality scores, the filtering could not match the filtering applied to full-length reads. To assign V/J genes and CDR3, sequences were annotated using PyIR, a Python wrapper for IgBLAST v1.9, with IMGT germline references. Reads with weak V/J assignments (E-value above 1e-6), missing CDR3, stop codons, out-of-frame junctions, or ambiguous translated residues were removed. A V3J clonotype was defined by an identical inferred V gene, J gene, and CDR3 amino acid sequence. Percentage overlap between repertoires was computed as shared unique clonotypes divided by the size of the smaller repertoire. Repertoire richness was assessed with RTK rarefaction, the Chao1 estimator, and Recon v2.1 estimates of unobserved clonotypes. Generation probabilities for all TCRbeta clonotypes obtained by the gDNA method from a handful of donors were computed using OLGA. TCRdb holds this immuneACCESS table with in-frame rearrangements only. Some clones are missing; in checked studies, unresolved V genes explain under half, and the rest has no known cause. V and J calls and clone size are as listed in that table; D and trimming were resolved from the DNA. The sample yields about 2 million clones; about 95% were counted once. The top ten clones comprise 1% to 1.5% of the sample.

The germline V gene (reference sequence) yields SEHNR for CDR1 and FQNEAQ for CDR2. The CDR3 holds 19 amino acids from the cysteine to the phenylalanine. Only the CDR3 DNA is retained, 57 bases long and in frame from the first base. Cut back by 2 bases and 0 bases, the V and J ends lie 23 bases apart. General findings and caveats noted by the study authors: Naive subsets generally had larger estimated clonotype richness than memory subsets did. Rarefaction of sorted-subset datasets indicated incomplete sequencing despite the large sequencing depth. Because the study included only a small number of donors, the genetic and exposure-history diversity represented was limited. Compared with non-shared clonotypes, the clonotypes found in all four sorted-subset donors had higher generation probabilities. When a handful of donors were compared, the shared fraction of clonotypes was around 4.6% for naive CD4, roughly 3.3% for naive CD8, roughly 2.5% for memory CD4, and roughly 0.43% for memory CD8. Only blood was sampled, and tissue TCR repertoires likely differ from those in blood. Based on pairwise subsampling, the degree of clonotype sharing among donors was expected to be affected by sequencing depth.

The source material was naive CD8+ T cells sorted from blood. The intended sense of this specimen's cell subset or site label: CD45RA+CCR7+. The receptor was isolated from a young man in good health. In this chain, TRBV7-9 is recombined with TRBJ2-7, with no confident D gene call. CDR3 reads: CASSLFSGVGSRSSYEQYF. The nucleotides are TGTGCCAGCAGCTTATTTTCAGGTGTGGGCAGTCGGAGCTCCTACGAGCAGTACTTC.